The 25 T cell receptor beta chains reported below all come from one sample, sequenced in a study of a mutant IDH1 vaccine in newly diagnosed glioma. This sample's time point: week 23, last vaccination. One vaccine dose held 300 ug of mutant IDH1 20-mer peptide and came with topical imiquimod. No cognate antigen is known for these TCRs. This table comes from immunoSEQ multiplex PCR, and its TCRdb copy is limited to in-frame clones, with some not included. Among approximately 81,000 clones, 75% to 85% were seen once, and the ten largest hold 2% to 2.5%. This specimen was PBMCs, taken from a glioma patient whose treatment included an IDH1 peptide vaccine. These TCRs come from a man aged 25 to 40 with glioma. Some clones in this sample may be carry-over from other donors' samples.

J is TRBJ2-3 and V is TRBV6-1, with D maybe TRBD1 (6 bases). The V gene lost 2 bases and the J gene lost 3 bases, with 15 bases spanning the gap. The CDR3 is made up of 16 amino acids. The V gene's germline CDR1 is MNHNS and CDR2 SASEGT. Here the CDR3 reads CASSESPGEGTDTQYF. CDR3 sequence (DNA): TGTGCCAGCAGTGAATCCCCAGGGGAAGGTACAGATACGCAGTATTTT.

The gene calls are TRBV5-1 and TRBJ2-5; D possibly matches TRBD1 or TRBD2 (5 bases each). This CDR3 has 13 amino acids. V lost 0 bases and J lost 5, with 8 bases in between. Germline V gene lookup returns CDR1 SGHRS and CDR2 YFSETQ. Written as DNA, the CDR3 is TGCGCCAGCAGCTTGGGAGGGGAGGAGACCCAGTACTTC. Its protein product is CASSLGGEETQYF.

The chain couples TRBV18 to TRBJ1-1; 9 nucleotides match TRBD1. Germline V lookup: CDR1 KGHSH, CDR2 LQKENI. J gave up 0 bases and V 3 bases, and 2 bases lay outside the gene matches. The CDR3 contains 15 residues. The CDR3 protein is CASSPGQGMNTEAFF. In DNA, the CDR3 is TGTGCCAGCTCACCGGGACAGGGCATGAACACTGAAGCTTTCTTT. Combining the CDR3 with reference TRBV18 and TRBJ1-1 gives the whole variable domain NAGVMQNPRHLVRRRGQEARLRCSPMKGHSHVYWYRQLPEEGLKFMVYLQKENIIDESGMPKERFSAEFPKEGPSILRIQQVVRGDSAAYFCASSPGQGMNTEAFFGQGTRLTVV.

The rearrangement joins TRBV5-6 to TRBJ2-1, with D uncertain. Germline loops: CDR1 SGHDT, CDR2 YYEEEE. Trimming took off 2 bases at V and 6 bases at J, with 3 bases between the two ends. The CDR3 runs 11 residues. In DNA form, the CDR3 reads TGTGCCAGCAGCTTTGGCAATGAGCAGTTCTTC. This codes for CASSFGNEQFF. The whole variable domain, filled in from reference TRBV5-6 and TRBJ2-1, reads DAGVTQSPTHLIKTRGQQVTLRCSPKSGHDTVSWYQQALGQGPQFIFQYYEEEERQRGNFPDRFSGHQFPNYSSELNVNALLLGDSALYLCASSFGNEQFFGPGTRLTVL.

This chain connects TRBV5-4 to TRBJ1-2; the D is unclear. V lost 0 bases to trimming and J lost 7 bases, with 10 bases between them. The germline V gene encodes CDR1 SGHNT and CDR2 YYREEE (reference sequence). The CDR3 contains 13 residues. CDR3 protein: CASSLVDFSGYTF. The CDR3 DNA is TGTGCCAGCAGCTTGGTGGATTTCAGTGGCTACACCTTC.

J is TRBJ2-3 and V is TRBV7-9; no firm D call. Germline assignment: CDR1 SEHNR and CDR2 FQNEAQ (reference sequence). The germline V and J ends were trimmed by 3 bases and 4 bases, with 11 bases remaining between them. The CDR3 sequence is 14 residues long. This CDR3 is CASSFSGEADTQYF. CDR3 coding DNA: TGTGCCAGCAGCTTTTCAGGAGAAGCAGATACGCAGTATTTT.

The genes are TRBV30 and TRBJ2-7; D might be TRBD2 (6 bases). Germline lookup yields CDR1 GTSNPN and CDR2 SVGIG (reference sequence). V lost 0 bases, J lost 2 bases, and 14 bases lay in between. CDR3 length equals 15 residues. CDR3 region: CAWSVGRDATYEQYF. The CDR3 nucleotides read TGTGCCTGGAGTGTAGGGCGGGATGCTACCTACGAGCAGTACTTC.

The J gene is TRBJ1-2, the V gene TRBV19; D unclear. CDR1 and CDR2 from the germline V gene are LNHDA and SQIVND (reference sequence). Trimming shortened V by 1 base and J by 4 bases, and 10 bases separated the two germline ends. The CDR3 has 14 amino acids. The DNA for the CDR3 is TGTGCCAGTAGTATAGTAGGGCGAGTCTATGGCTACACCTTC. Protein sequence: CASSIVGRVYGYTF.

The chain has TRBV5-4 and TRBJ1-1; TRBD1 might be the D (5 bases). The ends were cut back, 4 bases at V and 5 bases at J, with 6 bases in the middle. Germline CDR1 SGHNT, CDR2 YYREEE (reference sequence). The CDR3 spans 11 residues. CDR3 amino acids: CASSTGTEAFF. In nucleotides, the CDR3 is TGTGCCAGCAGCACAGGAACTGAAGCTTTCTTT. The full variable domain, its missing parts supplied by reference TRBV5-4 and TRBJ1-1, is ETGVTQSPTHLIKTRGQQVTLRCSSQSGHNTVSWYQQALGQGPQFIFQYYREEENGRGNFPPRFSGLQFPNYSSELNVNALELDDSALYLCASSTGTEAFFGQGTRLTVV.

V usage is TRBV27 and J usage is TRBJ2-1; tentative D call: TRBD1 (6 bases). V lost 4 bases, J lost 4 bases, and 17 bases lay in between. Germline lookup yields CDR1 MNHEY and CDR2 SMNVEV (reference sequence). CDR3 length: 16 amino acids. For the CDR3, the DNA is TGTGCCAGCAGTTCCCGAATCGAGGGGGAATACAATGAGCAGTTCTTC. Residues: CASSSRIEGEYNEQFF.

The CDR3 sequence is CASSLVLAGEQFF. CDR3 nucleotide sequence: TGTGCCAGCAGCTTAGTCCTAGCGGGCGAGCAGTTCTTC. The V call is TRBV7-3, the J call TRBJ2-1, with 8 positions matching TRBD2. Losses at the gene ends were 2 bases for V and 10 bases for J; bases not matched to a gene: 4. Germline V lookup: CDR1 SGHTA, CDR2 FQGTGA. The CDR3 loop spans 13 amino acids.

This clone was seen a single time. The chain has TRBV6-6 and TRBJ2-1; D is perhaps TRBD1 or TRBD2 (5 bases each). With 9 bases removed from V and 5 bases from J, the gap between germline ends came to 14 bases. The CDR3 consists of 13 residues. CDR1 and CDR2 from the germline V gene are MNHNY and SVGAGI (reference sequence). CDR3 sequence (DNA): TGTGCCAGTGAGCTCGGGACCGACAATGAGCAGTTCTTC. Protein product: CASELGTDNEQFF.

This rearrangement joins TRBV6-1 to TRBJ1-1; no firm D call. Germline CDR1 MNHNS, CDR2 SASEGT. The CDR3 is 12 residues long. Trimming cost V 1 base and J 3 bases, with 3 bases left between them. CDR3 DNA sequence: TGTGCCAGCAGTGAAGAGTACACTGAAGCTTTCTTT. Translating gives CASSEEYTEAFF.

This clone was observed a few times. This chain uses TRBV2 with TRBJ1-4, with 8 bases matching TRBD1. This CDR3 region has 12 residues. V trimming: 5 bases; J trimming: 10 bases; junction bases outside the gene matches: 3. Germline V CDR1 and CDR2: SNHLY, FYNNEI. This chain's CDR3 is CASSSTGGKLFF. CDR3 DNA sequence: TGTGCCAGCAGTTCCACAGGGGGAAAACTGTTTTTT.

This clone turned up a few times. The chain carries TRBV15 and TRBJ1-1; tentative D call: TRBD1 (5 bases). CDR3 length: 16 amino acids. Trimming cost V 5 bases and J 4 bases, with 20 bases left between them. Germline CDR1 and CDR2: LNHNV and YYDKDF (reference sequence). CDR3 DNA sequence: TGTGCCACCAGCCCCCACCACGACAGTATGGGCACTGAAGCTTTCTTT. Its translation: CATSPHHDSMGTEAFF.

The rearrangement uses TRBV18 and TRBJ1-4, with TRBD1 identical over 7 bases. The germline gives CDR1 KGHSH, CDR2 LQKENI. The CDR3 runs to 15 residues. V was pared by 3 bases and J by 4 bases, with 5 bases of the junction left unmatched. The CDR3 nucleotides are TGTGCCAGCTCACCCGGGACAGAAGTTAATGAAAAACTGTTTTTT. Translated, it gives CASSPGTEVNEKLFF.

This clone was seen more than once but under ten times. The gene calls are TRBV14 and TRBJ1-5, with no clear D. V lost 4 bases and J 4 bases, leaving 14 bases between the germline ends. Germline CDR1 reads SGHDN; CDR2 reads FVKESK. CDR3 length: 15 amino acids. CDR3 nucleotides: TGTGCCAGCAGCCCGGGTGGCAGCTCAAATCAGCCCCAGCATTTT. It codes for CASSPGGSSNQPQHF.

The chain joins TRBV5-4 to TRBJ2-3; D not certain. V was cut by 0 bases and J by 1 base, with 3 bases left in between. This CDR3 has 13 residues. From germline, CDR1 is SGHNT and CDR2 YYREEE (reference sequence). Here the CDR3 reads CASSLEGTDTQYF. The CDR3 DNA reads TGTGCCAGCAGCTTGGAGGGCACAGATACGCAGTATTTT. The whole variable domain, remainder taken from reference TRBV5-4 and TRBJ2-3, is ETGVTQSPTHLIKTRGQQVTLRCSSQSGHNTVSWYQQALGQGPQFIFQYYREEENGRGNFPPRFSGLQFPNYSSELNVNALELDDSALYLCASSLEGTDTQYFGPGTRLTVL.

This clone occurred a few times. This chain connects TRBV15 to TRBJ1-1; D uncertain. This CDR3 comprises 14 residues. The V end lost 4 bases, the J end lost 6 bases, and 15 bases lay between the germline ends. Germline lookup yields CDR1 LNHNV and CDR2 YYDKDF (reference sequence). CDR3 bases: TGTGCCACCAGCACTCAAGGGTCACGGGCTGAAGCTTTCTTT. This encodes CATSTQGSRAEAFF. The whole variable domain, remainder taken from reference TRBV15 and TRBJ1-1, is DAMVIQNPRYQVTQFGKPVTLSCSQTLNHNVMYWYQQKSSQAPKLLFHYYDKDFNNEADTPDNFQSRRPNTSFCFLDIRSPGLGDTAMYLCATSTQGSRAEAFFGQGTRLTVV.

The CDR3, as DNA: TGTGCCAGCAGCTTGGTCGACAGAAAAGAGACCCAGTACTTC. It translates to CASSLVDRKETQYF. The chain joins TRBV5-6 to TRBJ2-5; the D gene is possibly TRBD1 (5 bases). V lost 0 bases to trimming and J lost 3 bases, with 9 bases between them. This CDR3 comprises 14 residues. Germline CDR1 SGHDT, CDR2 YYEEEE.

The chain has TRBV11-3 and TRBJ2-7; 9 bases map to TRBD2. Unmatched junction bases numbered 7, after V lost 5 bases and J lost 5 bases. The CDR3 is 14 amino acids. CDR1 SGHNT and CDR2 YENEEA come from the germline V gene. CDR3 sequence reads: CASSLHSGSDEQYF. CDR3 DNA: TGTGCCAGCAGCCTACATAGCGGGAGCGACGAGCAGTACTTC.

This sequence joins TRBV5-5 and TRBJ2-7; D may be TRBD2 (5 bases). Between the trimmed V and J ends, which lost 4 bases and 3 bases, there was a span of 14 bases. Germline lookup yields CDR1 SGHKS and CDR2 YYEKEE (reference sequence). This CDR3 has 14 amino acids. In DNA, the CDR3 is TGTGCCAGCAGCGCGACGGGATCAGTCTACGAGCAGTACTTC. Translating gives CASSATGSVYEQYF.

CDR3 coding DNA: TGTGCCAGCTCACCCCCCGGCGGGGGCGTGGTAGGTGGCTACACCTTC. This sequence encodes CASSPPGGGVVGGYTF. The chain has TRBV18 and TRBJ1-2; maybe TRBD1 (6 bases). The CDR3 has 16 amino acids. Germline V gene data show CDR1 as KGHSH and CDR2 as LQKENI. With 3 bases removed from V and 7 bases from J, the gap between germline ends came to 21 bases. The full variable domain, with the rest looked up from reference TRBV18 and TRBJ1-2, is NAGVMQNPRHLVRRRGQEARLRCSPMKGHSHVYWYRQLPEEGLKFMVYLQKENIIDESGMPKERFSAEFPKEGPSILRIQQVVRGDSAAYFCASSPPGGGVVGGYTFGSGTRLTVV.

This chain links TRBV6-5 with TRBJ2-5; perhaps TRBD1 as D (6 bases). Per germline, CDR1 MNHEY and CDR2 SVGAGI. This CDR3 spans 16 amino acids. V was pared by 0 bases and J by 9 bases, with 20 bases between. CDR3 protein: CASSYSIGGVSGAQYF. Written as DNA, the CDR3 is TGTGCCAGCAGTTACTCGATTGGTGGGGTGTCAGGGGCCCAGTACTTC.

The count of this clone is one. V is TRBV18 and J is TRBJ2-1, with TRBD2 identical over 15 bases. The V and J ends lost 4 bases and 9 bases, in that order; junction bases with no gene match: 1. The CDR3 loop spans 14 amino acids. The germline gives CDR1 KGHSH, CDR2 LQKENI. CDR3 coding DNA: TGTGCCAGCTCACGGGGACTAGCGGGAGGTGAGCAGTTCTTC. Its translation is CASSRGLAGGEQFF.